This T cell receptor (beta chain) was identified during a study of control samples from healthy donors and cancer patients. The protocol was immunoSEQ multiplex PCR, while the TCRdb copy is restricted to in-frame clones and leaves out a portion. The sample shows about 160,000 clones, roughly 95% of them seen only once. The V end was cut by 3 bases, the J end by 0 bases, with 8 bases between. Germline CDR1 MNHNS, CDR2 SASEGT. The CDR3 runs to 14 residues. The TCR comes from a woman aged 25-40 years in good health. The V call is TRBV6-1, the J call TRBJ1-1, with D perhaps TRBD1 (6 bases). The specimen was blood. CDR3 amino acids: CASSDGQLNTEAFF. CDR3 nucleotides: TGTGCCAGCAGTGACGGACAGCTGAACACTGAAGCTTTCTTT.